This T cell receptor (beta chain) is from a study of cytomegalovirus exposure and HLA in healthy donors. The V end was cut by 8 bases, the J end by 5 bases, with 15 bases between. CDR1 is LNHDA and CDR2 is SQIVND in the germline V gene (reference sequence). The CDR3 spans 13 residues. This clone was picked up a small number of times. Antigen: not known. Study-wide results and caveats: Specificity for CMV antigens was confirmed in vitro for a few of the CMV-associated chains.

The method was immunoSEQ multiplex PCR; TCRdb's version includes in-frame clones alone and lacks a portion of them. The table includes 200,000 to 250,000 clones, roughly 84% detected once. The origin of this receptor is a woman aged 30 to 39 in good health and CMV-seropositive. Sequenced input: PBMCs. The rearrangement links TRBV19 to TRBJ1-1; tentatively, D is TRBD1 (6 bases). The CDR3 reads CASLYGRGTEAFF. The DNA of the CDR3 is TGTGCCAGTCTGTACGGAAGGGGGACTGAAGCTTTCTTT.